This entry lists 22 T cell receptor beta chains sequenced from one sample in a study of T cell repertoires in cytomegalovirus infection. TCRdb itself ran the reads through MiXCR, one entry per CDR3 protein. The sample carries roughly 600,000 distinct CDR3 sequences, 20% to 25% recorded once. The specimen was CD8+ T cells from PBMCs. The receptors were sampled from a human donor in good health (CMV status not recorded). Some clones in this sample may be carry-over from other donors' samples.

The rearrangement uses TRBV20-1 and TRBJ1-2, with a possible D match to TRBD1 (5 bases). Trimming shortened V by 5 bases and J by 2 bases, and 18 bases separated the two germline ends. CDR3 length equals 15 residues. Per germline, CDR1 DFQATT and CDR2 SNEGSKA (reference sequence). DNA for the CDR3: TGCAGTGCTCGCCGGGGACGGTTAAGGAACTATGGCTACACCTTC. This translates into CSARRGRLRNYGYTF.

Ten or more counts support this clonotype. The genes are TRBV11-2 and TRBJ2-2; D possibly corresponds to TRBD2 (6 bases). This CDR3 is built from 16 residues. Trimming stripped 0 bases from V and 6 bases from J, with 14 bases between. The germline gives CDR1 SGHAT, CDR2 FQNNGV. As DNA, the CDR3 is TGTGCCAGCAGCTTAGATCTAAACGGGGGTCCCGGGGAGCTGTTTTTT. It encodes CASSLDLNGGPGELFF.

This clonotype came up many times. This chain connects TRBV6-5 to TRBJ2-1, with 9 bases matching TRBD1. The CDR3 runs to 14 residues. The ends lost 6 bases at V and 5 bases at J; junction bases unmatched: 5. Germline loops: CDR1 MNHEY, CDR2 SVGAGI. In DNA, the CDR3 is TGTGCCAGCAGACTCTGGACAGGGGACAATGAGCAGTTCTTC. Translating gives CASRLWTGDNEQFF.

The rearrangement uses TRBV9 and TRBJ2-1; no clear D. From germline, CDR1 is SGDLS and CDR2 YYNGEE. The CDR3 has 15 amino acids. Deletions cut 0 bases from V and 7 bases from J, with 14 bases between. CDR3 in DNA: TGTGCCAGCAGCGTAGTTACAATTATCCCTAATGAGCAGTTCTTC. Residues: CASSVVTIIPNEQFF.

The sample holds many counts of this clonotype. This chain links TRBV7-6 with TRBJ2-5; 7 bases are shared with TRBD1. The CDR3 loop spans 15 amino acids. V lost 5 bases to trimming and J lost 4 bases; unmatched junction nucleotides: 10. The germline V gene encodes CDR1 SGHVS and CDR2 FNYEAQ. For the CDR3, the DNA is TGTGCCAGCAGCCCCTCGGCAGGGGGTGCAGAGACCCAGTACTTC. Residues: CASSPSAGGAETQYF.

The CDR3 loop reads CASSYSGTGGVDTEAFF. DNA of the CDR3: TGTGCCAGCAGTTACTCCGGGACAGGGGGCGTCGACACTGAAGCTTTCTTT. The V and J genes are TRBV6-6 and TRBJ1-1; TRBD1 agrees at 12 bases. This CDR3 has 17 amino acids. Germline lookup yields CDR1 MNHNY and CDR2 SVGAGI (reference sequence). V lost 0 bases and J lost 3; bases outside the gene matches: 5.

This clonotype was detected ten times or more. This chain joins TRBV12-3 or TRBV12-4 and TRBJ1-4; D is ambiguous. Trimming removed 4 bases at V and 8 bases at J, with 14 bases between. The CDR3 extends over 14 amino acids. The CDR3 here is CASSSVGSREKLFF. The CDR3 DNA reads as TGTGCCAGCAGTTCAGTCGGGTCGAGAGAAAAACTGTTTTTT.

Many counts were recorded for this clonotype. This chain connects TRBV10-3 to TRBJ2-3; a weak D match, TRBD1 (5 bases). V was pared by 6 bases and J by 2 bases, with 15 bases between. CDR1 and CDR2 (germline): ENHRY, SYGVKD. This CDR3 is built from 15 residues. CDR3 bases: TGTGCCATCAGGGTCAGAACAGGTTACACAGATACGCAGTATTTT. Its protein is CAIRVRTGYTDTQYF.

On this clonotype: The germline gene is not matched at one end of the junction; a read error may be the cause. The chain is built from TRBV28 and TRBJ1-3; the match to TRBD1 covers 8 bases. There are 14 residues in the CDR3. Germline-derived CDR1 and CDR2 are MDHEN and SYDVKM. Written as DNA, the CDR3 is TGTACCAGCAGTCCCGGACAGGGTGGAAACACCATATATTTT. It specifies CTSSPGQGGNTIYF.

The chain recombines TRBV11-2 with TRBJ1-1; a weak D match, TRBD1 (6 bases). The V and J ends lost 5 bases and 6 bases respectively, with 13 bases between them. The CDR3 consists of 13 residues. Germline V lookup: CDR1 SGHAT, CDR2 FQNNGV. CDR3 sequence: CASSRIQGAEAFF. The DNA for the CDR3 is TGTGCCAGCAGCCGAATACAGGGCGCTGAAGCTTTCTTT.

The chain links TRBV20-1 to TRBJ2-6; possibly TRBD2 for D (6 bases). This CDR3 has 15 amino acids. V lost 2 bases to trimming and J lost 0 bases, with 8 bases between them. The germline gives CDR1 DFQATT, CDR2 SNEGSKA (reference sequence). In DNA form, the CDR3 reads TGCAGTGCTAGAAGGAGGGCCTCTGGGGCCAACGTCCTGACTTTC. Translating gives CSARRRASGANVLTF.

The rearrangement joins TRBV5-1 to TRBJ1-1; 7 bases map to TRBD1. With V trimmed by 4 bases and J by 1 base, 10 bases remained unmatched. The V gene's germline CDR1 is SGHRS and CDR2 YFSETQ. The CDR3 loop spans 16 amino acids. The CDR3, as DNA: TGCGCCAGCAGCGGAATCCGACAGGGAGCGAACACTGAAGCTTTCTTT. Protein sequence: CASSGIRQGANTEAFF. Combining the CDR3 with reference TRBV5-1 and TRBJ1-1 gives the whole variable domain KAGVTQTPRYLIKTRGQQVTLSCSPISGHRSVSWYQQTPGQGLQFLFEYFSETQRNKGNFPGRFSGRQFSNSRSEMNVSTLELGDSALYLCASSGIRQGANTEAFFGQGTRLTVV.

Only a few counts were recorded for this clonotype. The CDR3 coding sequence is TGTGCCAGCAGTGAGAGAGGGTCAGTCGTGCAGCCCCAGCATTTT. Encoded protein: CASSERGSVVQPQHF. This chain joins TRBV2 and TRBJ1-5, with D uncertain. V lost 3 bases to trimming and J lost 7 bases, with 16 bases between them. Germline V gene lookup returns CDR1 SNHLY and CDR2 FYNNEI. The CDR3 runs to 15 residues. The complete variable domain, with remaining parts taken from reference TRBV2 and TRBJ1-5, reads EPEVTQTPSHQVTQMGQEVILRCVPISNHLYFYWYRQILGQKVEFLVSFYNNEISEKSEIFDDQFSVERPDGSNFTLKIRSTKLEDSAMYFCASSERGSVVQPQHFGDGTRLSIL.

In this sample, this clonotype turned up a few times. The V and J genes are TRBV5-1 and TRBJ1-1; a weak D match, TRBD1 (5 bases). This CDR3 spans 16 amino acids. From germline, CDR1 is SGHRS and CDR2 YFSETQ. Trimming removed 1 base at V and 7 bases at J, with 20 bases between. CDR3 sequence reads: CASSLRRGLGLDEAFF. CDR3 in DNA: TGCGCCAGCAGCTTGAGAAGGGGCTTGGGATTAGATGAAGCTTTCTTT.

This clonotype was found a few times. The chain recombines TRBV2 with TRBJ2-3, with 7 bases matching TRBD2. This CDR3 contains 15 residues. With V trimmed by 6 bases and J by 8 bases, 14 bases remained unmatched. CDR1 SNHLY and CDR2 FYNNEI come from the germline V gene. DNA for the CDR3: TGTGCCAGCAGGGGGGGGAGGGGAATGTTACCTACGCAGTATTTT. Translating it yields CASRGGRGMLPTQYF.

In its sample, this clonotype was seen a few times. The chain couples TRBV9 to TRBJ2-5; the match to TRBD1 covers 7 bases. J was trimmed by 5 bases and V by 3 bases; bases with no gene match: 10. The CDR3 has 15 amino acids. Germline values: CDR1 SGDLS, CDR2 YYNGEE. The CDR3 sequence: CASSDGTAVRETQYF. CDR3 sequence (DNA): TGTGCCAGCAGCGATGGGACAGCGGTGAGGGAGACCCAGTACTTC.

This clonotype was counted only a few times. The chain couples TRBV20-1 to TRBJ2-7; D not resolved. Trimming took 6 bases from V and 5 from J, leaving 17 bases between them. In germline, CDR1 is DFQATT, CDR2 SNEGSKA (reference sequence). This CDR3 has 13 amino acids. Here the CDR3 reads CSAPTPAENEQYF. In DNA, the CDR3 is TGCAGTGCACCCACACCGGCAGAGAACGAGCAGTACTTC.

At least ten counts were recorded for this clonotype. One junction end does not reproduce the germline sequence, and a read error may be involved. CDR3 coding DNA: TGTGCCACAGGGGACAGGGAAAGGGAGGATGCCTTC. Translating it yields CATGDREREDAF. The rearrangement links TRBV6-1 to TRBJ1-2; 9 positions agree with TRBD1. The CDR3 contains 12 residues. Germline V CDR1 and CDR2: MNHNS, SASEGT.

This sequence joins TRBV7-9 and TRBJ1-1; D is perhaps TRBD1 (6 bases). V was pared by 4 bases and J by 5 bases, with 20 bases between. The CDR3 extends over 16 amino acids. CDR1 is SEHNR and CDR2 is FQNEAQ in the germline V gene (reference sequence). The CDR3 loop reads CASSSQEQGFGTEAFF. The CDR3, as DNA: TGTGCCAGCAGCTCCCAGGAACAGGGATTTGGAACTGAAGCTTTCTTT.

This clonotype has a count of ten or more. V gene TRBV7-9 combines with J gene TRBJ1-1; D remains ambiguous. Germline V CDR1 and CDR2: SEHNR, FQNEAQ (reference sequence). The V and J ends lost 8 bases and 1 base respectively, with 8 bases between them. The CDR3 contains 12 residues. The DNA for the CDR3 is TGTGCCAGCGCGGAGGGGAACACTGAAGCTTTCTTT. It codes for CASAEGNTEAFF.

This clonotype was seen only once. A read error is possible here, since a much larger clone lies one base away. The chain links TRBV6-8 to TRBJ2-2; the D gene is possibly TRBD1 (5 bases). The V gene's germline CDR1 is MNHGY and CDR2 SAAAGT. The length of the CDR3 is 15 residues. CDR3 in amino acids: CSSSYQTANTGELFF. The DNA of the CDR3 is TGTTCCAGCAGTTATCAGACAGCGAACACCGGGGAGCTGTTTTTT.

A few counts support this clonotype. CDR3 loop: CASSSPRTSGGLPYEQYF. The CDR3 DNA reads as TGTGCCAGCAGCTCCCCAAGGACTAGCGGCGGACTCCCCTACGAGCAGTACTTC. The rearrangement joins TRBV7-9 to TRBJ2-7, with 10 nucleotides matching TRBD2. The CDR3 is made up of 18 amino acids. Unmatched junction bases numbered 14, after V lost 4 bases and J lost 2 bases. Germline V gene lookup returns CDR1 SEHNR and CDR2 FQNEAQ (reference sequence).